One sample yielded the 21 T cell receptor beta chains listed below, sequenced in a study of human T cells and chemical hapten exposure. The sample's time point: pre-sensitization, week 0. Treatment meaning: therapeutic diphenylcyclopropenone sensitization with weekly scalp DPC. In TCRdb, the RACE reads were re-called with MiXCR into one record per CDR3 protein. The table includes about 350,000 distinct CDR3 sequences, over 5% detected once. The sequences come from whole blood, collected in connection with sensitization to the hapten diphenylcyclopropenone (DPC). These receptors all come from a woman younger than 35 with alopecia areata. Some clones in this sample may be carry-over from other donors' samples.

V is TRBV6-1 and J is TRBJ2-3; TRBD2 agrees at 11 bases. This CDR3 is 15 amino acids long. V shed 4 bases, J shed 6 bases, and the junction held 6 bases outside the gene matches. The germline V gene encodes CDR1 MNHNS and CDR2 SASEGT. DNA of the CDR3: TGTGCCAGCAGTGTAACTAGCGGGGGACCCGATACGCAGTATTTT. Translating gives CASSVTSGGPDTQYF.

This clonotype was observed many times. The V gene is TRBV12-3 or TRBV12-4, the J gene TRBJ2-7; TRBD1 matches at 8 bases. This CDR3 has 15 amino acids. J lost 3 bases, V lost 6 bases, and 10 bases had no gene match. The CDR3 sequence is CASSSTGQGDYEQYF. Here the CDR3 DNA reads TGTGCCAGCAGCTCCACCGGACAGGGAGACTACGAGCAGTACTTC.

This clonotype was counted a few times. The genes are TRBV4-3 and TRBJ2-7; D is undetermined. CDR3 size: 14 residues. V shed 2 bases and J shed 1 base, with 9 bases lying between them. Germline-derived CDR1 and CDR2 are LGHNA and YSLEER. CDR3 coding DNA: TGCGCCAGCAGCCAACTCGTCGGGTCCTACGAGCAGTACTTC. It specifies CASSQLVGSYEQYF.

This clonotype was detected ten times or more. The chain recombines TRBV29-1 with TRBJ1-1; D remains ambiguous. V was clipped by 0 bases and J by 3 bases, with 2 bases between them. The CDR3 is 11 amino acids. CDR1 and CDR2 (germline): SQVTM, ANQGSEA. The CDR3 nucleotides read TGCAGCGTTGAAGAGGACACTGAAGCTTTCTTT. As protein: CSVEEDTEAFF.

Remarks on this clonotype: An end of the junction does not agree with germline; a read error may underlie this. The rearrangement links TRBV2 to TRBJ2-7; TRBD2 aligns across 8 bases. The length of the CDR3 is 13 residues. Germline CDR1 and CDR2: SNHLY and FYNNEI. The CDR3 is CASSEEGAGVEYF. In nucleotides, the CDR3 is TGTGCCAGCAGCGAAGAGGGAGCGGGGGTGGAGTACTTC.

This clonotype has at least ten counts. V usage is TRBV3-1 and J usage is TRBJ1-2; weak D call: TRBD1 (5 bases). CDR1 is LGHDT and CDR2 is YNNKEL in the germline V gene (reference sequence). With 7 bases removed from V and 2 bases from J, the gap between germline ends came to 11 bases. The CDR3 is 13 residues long. The CDR3 here is CASTRTPNYGYTF. CDR3 in DNA: TGTGCCAGCACCAGGACACCAAACTATGGCTACACCTTC.

This clonotype came up many times. The chain recombines TRBV6-6 with TRBJ1-5; no clear D gene. The CDR3 totals 16 residues. Germline CDR1 and CDR2: MNHNY and SVGAGI (reference sequence). V lost 3 bases and J 0 bases, leaving 12 bases between the germline ends. The CDR3 region has the DNA TGTGCCAGCAGTTATGTCCTGGGAAATAGCAATCAGCCCCAGCATTTT. The encoded protein is CASSYVLGNSNQPQHF.

The V gene is TRBV11-1, the J gene TRBJ1-1; TRBD1 matches 8 bases. After removal of 5 bases from V and 3 bases from J, the junction contained 11 bases not matched to a gene. CDR1 is SGHAT, CDR2 FQDESV, per germline (reference sequence). The CDR3 is made up of 16 amino acids. The CDR3 DNA follows: TGTGCCAGCAGCCGCTACCCGACAGGGGAGGACACTGAAGCTTTCTTT. Its translation: CASSRYPTGEDTEAFF.

This clonotype was counted a few times. The CDR3 DNA reads as TGTGCCAGTAGTGCTCGACTTGCTGGAGGCTACGAGCAGTACTTC. It specifies CASSARLAGGYEQYF. The gene calls are TRBV19 and TRBJ2-7, with D perhaps matching TRBD2 (5 bases). Germline CDR1 is LNHDA and CDR2 is SQIVND (reference sequence). Trimming stripped 5 bases from V and 3 bases from J, with 17 bases between. The CDR3 contains 15 residues. Combining the CDR3 with reference TRBV19 and TRBJ2-7 gives the whole variable domain DGGITQSPKYLFRKEGQNVTLSCEQNLNHDAMYWYRQDPGQGLRLIYYSQIVNDFQKGDIAEGYSVSREKKESFPLTVTSAQKNPTAFYLCASSARLAGGYEQYFGPGTRLTVT.

This clonotype was found many times. V is TRBV27 and J is TRBJ2-1, with 11 bases that match TRBD2. Trimming removed 1 base from V and 6 bases from J; junction bases left unmatched: 8. The CDR3 sequence is 17 residues long. Germline V CDR1 and CDR2: MNHEY, SMNVEV (reference sequence). The DNA for the CDR3 is TGTGCCAGCAGTTTATTCCCGATTAGCGGGGGGGTCAATGAGCAGTTCTTC. It specifies CASSLFPISGGVNEQFF.

In this sample, this clonotype turned up many times. CDR3 in DNA: TGTGCCAGCAGTTACGGGGCGAGGACAGGGGCTAGCACAGATACGCAGTATTTT. Amino acid sequence: CASSYGARTGASTDTQYF. The chain uses TRBV6-5 and TRBJ2-3, with TRBD1 matching over 9 bases. The CDR3 consists of 18 residues. The germline V gene has CDR1 MNHEY and CDR2 SVGAGI. With 2 bases clipped from V and 0 bases from J, the junction kept 9 bases outside the gene matches.

By its share, this clonotype is medium-sized (0.01 to 0.1%). The chain uses TRBV3-1 and TRBJ2-2; 13 bases agree with TRBD2. The germline gives CDR1 LGHDT, CDR2 YNNKEL (reference sequence). This CDR3 region has 19 residues. The trim removed 1 base at V and 0 bases at J, leaving 5 bases unmatched. The DNA for the CDR3 is TGTGCCAGCAGCCAAGTGACTAGCGGGGGGATACCGAACACCGGGGAGCTGTTTTTT. Its protein product is CASSQVTSGGIPNTGELFF.

This clonotype turned up a few times. This chain uses TRBV6-5 with TRBJ1-4; D possibly corresponds to TRBD1 (5 bases). This CDR3 has 14 amino acids. CDR1 and CDR2 from the germline V gene are MNHEY and SVGAGI. V lost 3 bases, J lost 7 bases, and 12 bases lay in between. The DNA for the CDR3 is TGTGCCAGCAGTTATCGAGGGGTGGCTGAAAAACTGTTTTTT. It encodes CASSYRGVAEKLFF.

V gene TRBV6-5 combines with J gene TRBJ1-4; no reliable D call. V lost 2 bases and J 0 bases, leaving 13 bases between the germline ends. CDR3 length: 17 residues. Germline values: CDR1 MNHEY, CDR2 SVGAGI. The CDR3 DNA is TGTGCCAGCAGTTACACCTTTAGTAGGGCAACTAATGAAAAACTGTTTTTT. Protein product: CASSYTFSRATNEKLFF.

This clonotype showed up many times. The chain joins TRBV2 to TRBJ1-6, with D maybe TRBD1 (5 bases). The germline V gene has CDR1 SNHLY and CDR2 FYNNEI. The V end was cut by 9 bases, the J end by 0 bases, with 9 bases between. CDR3 size: 14 residues. CDR3 in amino acids: CARGDGSYNSPLHF. CDR3 sequence (DNA): TGTGCCAGGGGGGACGGCTCCTATAATTCACCCCTCCACTTT. Combining the CDR3 with reference TRBV2 and TRBJ1-6 gives the whole variable domain EPEVTQTPSHQVTQMGQEVILRCVPISNHLYFYWYRQILGQKVEFLVSFYNNEISEKSEIFDDQFSVERPDGSNFTLKIRSTKLEDSAMYFCARGDGSYNSPLHFGNGTRLTVT.

This clonotype has just a few counts. The V and J genes are TRBV7-2 and TRBJ2-1; 10 bases match TRBD2. This CDR3 has 15 residues. V was pared by 4 bases and J by 6 bases, with 6 bases of the junction left unmatched. Germline CDR1 is SGHTA and CDR2 is FQGNSA. In DNA form, the CDR3 reads TGTGCCAGCAGCTCTCGGCTAGCGGGGGTCAATGAGCAGTTCTTC. Translation: CASSSRLAGVNEQFF.

This clonotype was detected many times. The rearrangement links TRBV5-5 to TRBJ1-5; no clear D gene. V was cut by 0 bases and J by 10 bases, with 14 bases left in between. Germline CDR1 and CDR2: SGHKS and YYEKEE (reference sequence). This CDR3 is built from 14 residues. CDR3 DNA: TGTGCCAGCAGCTTGGCGGGTCCCATCGATCCCCAGCATTTT. As protein: CASSLAGPIDPQHF.

This clonotype showed up many times. The chain recombines TRBV20-1 with TRBJ2-5; TRBD2 matches at 12 bases. V lost 6 bases and J lost 1; bases outside the gene matches: 6. CDR3 length: 15 residues. Germline-derived CDR1 and CDR2 are DFQATT and SNEGSKA (reference sequence). The CDR3 DNA reads as TGCAGTGCCGTCGGACTAGCGGGGTCCCAAGAGACCCAGTACTTC. It specifies CSAVGLAGSQETQYF.

This clonotype has a count of ten or more. The rearrangement uses TRBV10-3 and TRBJ1-2; maybe TRBD1 (5 bases). Trimming removed 4 bases at V and 6 bases at J, with 18 bases between. This CDR3 region has 15 residues. The germline CDR1 and CDR2 sequences are ENHRY and SYGVKD. The CDR3 protein is CAISVAGETVHGYTF. The CDR3 DNA follows: TGTGCCATCAGTGTTGCGGGGGAGACAGTCCATGGCTACACCTTC.

This clonotype occurred a few times. The rearrangement joins TRBV7-9 to TRBJ1-1, with unresolved D. Trimming cost V 2 bases and J 4 bases, with 11 bases left between them. Germline V gene sequence: CDR1 SEHNR, CDR2 FQNEAQ (reference sequence). The CDR3 spans 14 residues. CDR3 loop: CASSLRGASTEAFF. The CDR3 coding sequence is TGTGCCAGCAGCTTACGGGGTGCGAGCACTGAAGCTTTCTTT.

In this sample, this clonotype turned up many times. V usage is TRBV27 and J usage is TRBJ1-2, with unresolved D. Between the trimmed V and J ends, which lost 5 bases and 4 bases, there was a span of 14 bases. Germline V CDR1 and CDR2: MNHEY, SMNVEV (reference sequence). This CDR3 has 14 amino acids. CDR3: CASSPTDLSYGYTF. CDR3 coding DNA: TGTGCCAGCAGTCCCACCGACCTAAGCTATGGCTACACCTTC.